These 15 T cell receptor beta chains came from one sample sequenced in a study of OX40 agonist ivuxolimab in advanced cancers. TCRdb's copy holds only in-frame clones and misses some; the assay was immunoSEQ multiplex PCR. The sample comprises about 74,000 clones, about 90% of which are singletons, and around 6.1% rests with the top ten. Here the sequenced sample was CD4+ or CD8+ T cells sorted from blood, taken in a trial of the OX40 agonist ivuxolimab. These receptors came from an adult with an advanced solid tumor such as melanoma, head and neck, liver or kidney cancer.

This sequence joins TRBV5-1 and TRBJ2-1; TRBD2 aligns across 11 bases. Trimming at V came to 4 bases and at J to 3 bases, leaving 3 bases not matched to a gene. Germline loops: CDR1 SGHRS, CDR2 YFSETQ. The CDR3 has 15 residues. CDR3 residues: CASSTTSGSYNEQFF. CDR3 nucleotide sequence: TGCGCCAGCAGCACAACTAGCGGGAGCTACAATGAGCAGTTCTTC.

The rearrangement links TRBV14 to TRBJ2-1; 12 bases fit TRBD2. Germline values: CDR1 SGHDN, CDR2 FVKESK. V was clipped by 3 bases and J by 4 bases; unmatched bases: 10. The CDR3 loop spans 18 amino acids. CDR3 coding DNA: TGTGCCAGCAGCCAGGATGATTCGACTAGCGGGAGATACAATGAGCAGTTCTTC. Translating gives CASSQDDSTSGRYNEQFF.

This clone was detected a few times. The chain uses TRBV5-4 and TRBJ1-1, with D possibly being TRBD1 (5 bases). Germline loops: CDR1 SGHNT, CDR2 YYREEE (reference sequence). The V and J ends lost 4 bases and 0 bases respectively, with 13 bases between them. The CDR3 has 15 amino acids. This CDR3 reads CASSPPTALNTEAFF. In nucleotides, the CDR3 is TGTGCCAGCAGCCCTCCGACAGCCTTGAACACTGAAGCTTTCTTT. Variable domain in full (rest from reference TRBV5-4 and TRBJ1-1): ETGVTQSPTHLIKTRGQQVTLRCSSQSGHNTVSWYQQALGQGPQFIFQYYREEENGRGNFPPRFSGLQFPNYSSELNVNALELDDSALYLCASSPPTALNTEAFFGQGTRLTVV.

The CDR3 sequence: CASSFRTGGHGYTF. The CDR3, as DNA: TGTGCCAGCAGCTTTCGGACAGGGGGCCATGGCTACACCTTC. This chain connects TRBV5-4 to TRBJ1-2, with TRBD1 matching 11 bases. CDR3 size: 14 residues. Germline V gives CDR1 SGHNT, CDR2 YYREEE (reference sequence). V lost 2 bases and J lost 6; bases outside the gene matches: 3.

The V and J genes are TRBV13 and TRBJ2-5, with 7 bases matching TRBD2. This CDR3 is 18 amino acids long. With V trimmed by 0 bases and J by 3 bases, 13 bases remained unmatched. Germline V gene lookup returns CDR1 PRHDT and CDR2 FYEKMQ (reference sequence). The CDR3 loop is CASSLGWGKAGTKETQYF. In DNA, the CDR3 is TGTGCCAGCAGCTTAGGCTGGGGGAAAGCGGGAACAAAAGAGACCCAGTACTTC.

The gene calls are TRBV7-2 and TRBJ1-2; D is possibly TRBD1 (6 bases). Germline V CDR1 and CDR2: SGHTA, FQGNSA. V lost 1 base to trimming and J lost 6 bases, with 18 bases between them. The CDR3 is 16 amino acids. CDR3 in DNA: TGTGCCAGCAGCTTAGAAGTCCGGAATAGGGGGGATGGCTACACCTTC. Its protein is CASSLEVRNRGDGYTF.

The chain links TRBV4-3 to TRBJ2-2, with 9 nucleotides matching TRBD1. The CDR3 is made up of 16 amino acids. V lost 3 bases and J lost 5; bases outside the gene matches: 7. Germline values: CDR1 LGHNA, CDR2 YSLEER. The CDR3 coding sequence is TGCGCCAGCAGCCATCCCGACAGGGGGGGGACCGGGGAGCTGTTTTTT. Its protein is CASSHPDRGGTGELFF.

The V gene is TRBV9, the J gene TRBJ2-1; a possible D gene is TRBD2 (5 bases). CDR1 is SGDLS, CDR2 YYNGEE, per germline. V was trimmed by 3 bases and J by 12 bases, leaving 16 bases between them. The CDR3 runs 13 residues. This CDR3 reads CASSGEGGRWQFF. DNA for the CDR3: TGTGCCAGCAGCGGTGAGGGTGGAAGGTGGCAGTTCTTC.

The gene calls are TRBV4-3 and TRBJ1-1; D gene uncertain. The length of the CDR3 is 12 residues. V was cut by 3 bases and J by 7 bases, with 9 bases left in between. Germline CDR1 is LGHNA and CDR2 is YSLEER. Here the CDR3 DNA reads TGCGCCAGCAGCCATCCCGGGCTTGAAGCTTTCTTT. This translates into CASSHPGLEAFF.

This clone was found a few times. V usage is TRBV12-5 and J usage is TRBJ1-1; D gene uncertain. CDR3 size: 12 residues. Germline assignment: CDR1 LGHNT and CDR2 FRNRAP. V gave up 8 bases and J gave up 7 bases, with 14 bases separating them. The CDR3 here is CASTPGLNEAFF. CDR3 nucleotide sequence: TGTGCTAGTACCCCAGGTCTTAATGAAGCTTTCTTT.

This clone was seen once. The CDR3 reads CASSFKAGLLVQPQHF. CDR3 bases: TGTGCCAGCAGTTTTAAGGCGGGATTATTGGTACAGCCCCAGCATTTT. The chain carries TRBV28 and TRBJ1-5; unclear D gene. CDR3 length: 16 residues. CDR1 is MDHEN and CDR2 is SYDVKM in the germline V gene. V shed 3 bases and J shed 7 bases, with 19 bases lying between them.

The gene calls are TRBV4-1 and TRBJ1-6; D remains ambiguous. The CDR3 length is 14 residues. With 0 bases removed from V and 6 bases from J, the gap between germline ends came to 6 bases. CDR1 and CDR2 from the germline V gene are MGHRA and YSYEKL. The CDR3 loop reads CASSQDPGNSPLHF. The DNA for the CDR3 is TGCGCCAGCAGCCAAGATCCGGGTAATTCACCCCTCCACTTT.

This sequence joins TRBV5-1 and TRBJ1-2; D may be TRBD1 (5 bases). The length of the CDR3 is 13 residues. CDR1 and CDR2 from the germline V gene are SGHRS and YFSETQ. Trimming left V 4 bases short and J 4 bases short, with 11 bases between. The CDR3 coding sequence is TGCGCCAGCAGCGACCTGGACACCTATGGCTACACCTTC. Translated: CASSDLDTYGYTF.

This chain uses TRBV27 with TRBJ1-2; 11 positions match TRBD1. V dropped 3 bases and J dropped 8; count of bases not matched to a gene: 2. The CDR3 is 13 residues long. The V gene's germline CDR1 is MNHEY and CDR2 SMNVEV (reference sequence). The DNA for the CDR3 is TGTGCCAGCAGTTTGGACAGGGGGCACGGCTACACCTTC. This translates into CASSLDRGHGYTF.

This chain connects TRBV5-4 to TRBJ2-7, with a possible D match to TRBD1 (6 bases). V shed 0 bases and J shed 6 bases, with 10 bases lying between them. CDR3 length: 13 amino acids. Germline V gene data show CDR1 as SGHNT and CDR2 as YYREEE (reference sequence). The CDR3 loop is CASSLEEGGEQYF. CDR3 nucleotides: TGTGCCAGCAGCTTGGAGGAAGGGGGCGAGCAGTACTTC. The whole variable domain, remainder taken from reference TRBV5-4 and TRBJ2-7, is ETGVTQSPTHLIKTRGQQVTLRCSSQSGHNTVSWYQQALGQGPQFIFQYYREEENGRGNFPPRFSGLQFPNYSSELNVNALELDDSALYLCASSLEEGGEQYFGPGTRLTVT.